This record covers a single TCR beta chain. This specimen belongs to a study of shared T cell receptors in the human thymus. The repertoire was sequenced with immunoSEQ multiplex PCR; TCRdb's copy has only in-frame clones and lacks some. The table lists about 610,000 clones, around 89% of them singletons. CDR3 length: 14 amino acids. V was clipped by 5 bases and J by 4 bases; unmatched bases: 7. CDR1 and CDR2 (germline): SGHNT, YENEEA. These data also featured in a second study, about human thymus T cells. From that study: During corrective heart surgery, resections were taken, and the thymus tissue came from them. Repertoires sampled from thymus and blood appeared biased in V and J gene usage. Highly overlapping thymic repertoires among unrelated individuals were reported in related research.

The clonotype was recovered from a boy younger than two with a congenital heart defect. This chain uses TRBV11-3 with TRBJ2-7, with 8 bases identical to TRBD2. Sequenced material: thymocytes. CDR3 in DNA: TGTGCCAGCAGCCTGCGTGAGCGGGAGTACGAGCAGTACTTC. Translation: CASSLREREYEQYF.